This TCR beta chain comes out of a study of blood T cell repertoires in COVID-19. Study background: Samples taken during acute and convalescent COVID-19 were collected in the United States, Italy and Spain. T cells, B-cell-depleted T cells, or PBMCs supplied cDNA or gDNA.

How the authors handled the data: Reference gene primers were amplified, and this amplification served to estimate nucleated cell counts. Profiled with immunoSEQ multiplex PCR; TCRdb holds only in-frame clones, not every one. V and J calls and clone size follow that table, whereas D and trimming were derived from the DNA. Found here are tens of thousands of clones, approximately 82% of them singletons; the top ten hold 1.2%. The specimen was peripheral blood. This sequence was found in an elderly woman with acute or convalescent COVID-19.

DNA for the CDR3: TGTGCCAGCAGTGATGACAGGTTGCCCGGGGAGCTGTTTTTT. Residues: CASSDDRLPGELFF. The chain links TRBV25-1 to TRBJ2-2; a possible D gene is TRBD1 (6 bases). Germline CDR1 reads MGHDK; CDR2 reads SYGVNS. The length of the CDR3 is 14 residues. Trimming stripped 3 bases from V and 6 bases from J, with 11 bases between.